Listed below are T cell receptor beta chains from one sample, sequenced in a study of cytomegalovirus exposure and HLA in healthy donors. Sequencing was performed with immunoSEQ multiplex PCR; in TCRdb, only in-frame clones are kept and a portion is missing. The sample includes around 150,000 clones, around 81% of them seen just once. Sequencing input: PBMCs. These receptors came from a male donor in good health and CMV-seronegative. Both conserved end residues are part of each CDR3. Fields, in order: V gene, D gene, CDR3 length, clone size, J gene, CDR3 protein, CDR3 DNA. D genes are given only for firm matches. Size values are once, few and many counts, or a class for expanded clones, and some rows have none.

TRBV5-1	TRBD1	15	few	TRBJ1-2	CSSSFRQGGGCGYTF	TGCTCCAGCAGCTTCCGACAGGGGGGAGGTTGTGGCTACACCTTC
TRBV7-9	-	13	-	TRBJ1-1	CASLRDSRRIAFF	TGTGCCAGCCTACGAGACAGCCGTCGTATAGCTTTCTTT
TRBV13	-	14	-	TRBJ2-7	CASTLGQSGYEQYF	TGTGCCAGCACCTTAGGTCAGTCGGGCTACGAGCAGTACTTC
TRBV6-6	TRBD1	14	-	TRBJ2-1	CATFEDRGGDEQFF	TGTGCCACGTTTGAGGACAGGGGAGGGGATGAGCAGTTCTTC
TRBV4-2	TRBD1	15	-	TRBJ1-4	CASSHHRTGASELFF	TGTGCCAGCAGCCACCACAGGACAGGGGCAAGTGAACTGTTTTTT
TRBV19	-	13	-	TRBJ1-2	CASFGGGAYGYTF	TGTGCCAGTTTTGGAGGTGGTGCCTATGGCTACACCTTC
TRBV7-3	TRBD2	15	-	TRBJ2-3	CASSLGLGVTDTQYF	TGTGCCAGCAGCTTAGGACTAGGGGTCACAGATACGCAGTATTTT
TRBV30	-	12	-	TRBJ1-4	CAWSVGVEKLFF	TGTGCCTGGAGTGTAGGGGTTGAAAAACTGTTTTTT
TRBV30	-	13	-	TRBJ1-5	CAWSGRGSQPQHF	TGTGCCTGGAGTGGCAGGGGAAGTCAGCCCCAGCATTTT
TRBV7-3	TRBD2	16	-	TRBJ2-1	CASSLIGTSVIDEQFF	TGTGCCAGCAGCTTAATTGGGACTAGCGTTATCGATGAGCAGTTCTTC
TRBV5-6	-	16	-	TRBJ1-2	CASRSFGGGGPSGYTF	TGTGCCAGCAGGTCCTTCGGTGGGGGGGGCCCGAGTGGCTACACCTTC
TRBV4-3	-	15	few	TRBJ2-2	CASSRAGANTGELFF	TGCGCCAGCAGCCGCGCAGGGGCGAACACCGGGGAGCTGTTTTTT
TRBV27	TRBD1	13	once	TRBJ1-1	CASSSITGGEAFF	TGTGCCAGCAGTTCCATTACAGGGGGTGAAGCTTTCTTT
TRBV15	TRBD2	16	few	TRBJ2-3	CATSREYSGVADTQYF	TGTGCCACCAGCAGAGAGTATAGCGGGGTCGCAGATACGCAGTATTTT
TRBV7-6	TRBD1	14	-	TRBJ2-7	CASSHPGQGYEQYF	TGTGCCAGCAGCCACCCGGGACAGGGGTACGAGCAGTACTTC
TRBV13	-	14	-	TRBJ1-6	CASSPRGGDSPLHF	TGTGCCAGCAGCCCCAGGGGAGGGGATTCACCCCTCCACTTT
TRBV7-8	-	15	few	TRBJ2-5	CASSLGGTVQETQYF	TGTGCCAGCAGCTTAGGAGGGACTGTGCAAGAGACCCAGTACTTC
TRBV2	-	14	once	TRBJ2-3	CASRPAVSTDTQYF	TGTGCCAGCAGGCCCGCGGTCAGCACAGATACGCAGTATTTT
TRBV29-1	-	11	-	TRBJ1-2	CSVGQSDGYTF	TGCAGCGTTGGGCAATCTGATGGCTACACCTTC
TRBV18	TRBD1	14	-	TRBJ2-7	CASSPGRGPREQYF	TGTGCCAGCTCGCCCGGCAGGGGGCCTCGTGAGCAGTACTTC